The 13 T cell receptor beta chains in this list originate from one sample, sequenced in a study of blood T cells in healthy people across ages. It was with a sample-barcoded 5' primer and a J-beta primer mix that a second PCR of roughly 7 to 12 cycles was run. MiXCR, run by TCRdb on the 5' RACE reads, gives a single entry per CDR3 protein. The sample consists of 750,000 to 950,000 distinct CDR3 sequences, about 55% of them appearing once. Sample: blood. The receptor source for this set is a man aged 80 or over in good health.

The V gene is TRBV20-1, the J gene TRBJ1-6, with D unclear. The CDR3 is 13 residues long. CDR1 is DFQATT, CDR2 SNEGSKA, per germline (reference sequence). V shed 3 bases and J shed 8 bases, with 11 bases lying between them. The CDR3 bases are TGCAGTGCTAGGGGGATCGGTTATTCACCCCTCCACTTT. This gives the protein CSARGIGYSPLHF.

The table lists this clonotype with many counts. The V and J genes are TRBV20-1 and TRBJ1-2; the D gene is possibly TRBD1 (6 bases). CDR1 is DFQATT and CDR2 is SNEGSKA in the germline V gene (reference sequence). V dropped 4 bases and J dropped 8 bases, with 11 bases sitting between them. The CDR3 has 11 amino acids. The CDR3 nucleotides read TGCAGTGCTACAGGGGCTGGGGGCTACACCTTC. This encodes CSATGAGGYTF.

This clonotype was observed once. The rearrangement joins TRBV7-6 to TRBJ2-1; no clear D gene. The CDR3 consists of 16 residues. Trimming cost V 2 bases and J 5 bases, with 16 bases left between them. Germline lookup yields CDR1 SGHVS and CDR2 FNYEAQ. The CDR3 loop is CASSLIRKKGHNEQFF. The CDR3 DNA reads TGTGCCAGCAGCTTAATCCGGAAAAAGGGCCACAATGAGCAGTTCTTC.

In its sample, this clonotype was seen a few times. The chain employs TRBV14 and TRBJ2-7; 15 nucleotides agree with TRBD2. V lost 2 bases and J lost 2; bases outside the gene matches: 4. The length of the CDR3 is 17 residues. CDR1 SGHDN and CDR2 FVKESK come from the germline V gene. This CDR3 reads CASSQRTSGRATYEQYF. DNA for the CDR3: TGTGCCAGCAGCCAACGGACTAGCGGGAGGGCTACCTACGAGCAGTACTTC.

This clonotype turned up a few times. CDR3 residues: CASSRDYNSEQFF. CDR3 DNA sequence: TGTGCCAGCAGCCGGGACTATAATTCTGAGCAGTTCTTC. The rearrangement uses TRBV3-1 and TRBJ2-1, with 7 bases identical to TRBD2. V was clipped by 4 bases and J by 9 bases; unmatched bases: 6. This CDR3 has 13 residues. Looked up from germline, CDR1 is LGHDT and CDR2 is YNNKEL (reference sequence).

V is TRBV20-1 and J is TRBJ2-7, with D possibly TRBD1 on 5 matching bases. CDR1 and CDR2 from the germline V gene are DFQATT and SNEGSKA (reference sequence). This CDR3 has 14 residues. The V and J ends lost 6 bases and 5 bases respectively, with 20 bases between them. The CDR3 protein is CSARHVIQVNEQYF. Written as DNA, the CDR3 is TGCAGTGCCAGGCACGTAATACAGGTGAACGAGCAGTACTTC.

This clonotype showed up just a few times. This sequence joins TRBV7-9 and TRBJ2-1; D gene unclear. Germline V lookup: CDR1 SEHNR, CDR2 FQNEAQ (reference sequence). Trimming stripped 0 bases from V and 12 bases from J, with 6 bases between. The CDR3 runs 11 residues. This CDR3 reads CASSLADGQFF. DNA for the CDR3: TGTGCCAGCAGCTTAGCCGACGGGCAGTTCTTC.

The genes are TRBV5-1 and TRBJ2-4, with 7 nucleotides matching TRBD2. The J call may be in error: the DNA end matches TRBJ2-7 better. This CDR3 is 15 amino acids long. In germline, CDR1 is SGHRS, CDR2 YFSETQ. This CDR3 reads CASSPTSDFFYEQYF. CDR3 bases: TGCGCCAGCAGCCCAACTAGCGACTTCTTCTACGAGCAGTACTTC.

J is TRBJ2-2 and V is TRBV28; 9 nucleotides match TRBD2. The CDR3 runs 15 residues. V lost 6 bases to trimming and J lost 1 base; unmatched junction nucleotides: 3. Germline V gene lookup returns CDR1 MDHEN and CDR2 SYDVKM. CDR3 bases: TGTGCCAGCAGGGCGACTAGCGGGAACACCGGGGAGCTGTTTTTT. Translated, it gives CASRATSGNTGELFF.

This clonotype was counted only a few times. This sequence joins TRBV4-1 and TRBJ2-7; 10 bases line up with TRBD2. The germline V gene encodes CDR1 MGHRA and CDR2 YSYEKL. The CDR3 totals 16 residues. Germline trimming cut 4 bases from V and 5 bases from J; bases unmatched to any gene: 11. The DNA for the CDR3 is TGCGCCAGCAGCCTGCCCCTAGCGGGAGTGACCCACGAGCAGTACTTC. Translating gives CASSLPLAGVTHEQYF.

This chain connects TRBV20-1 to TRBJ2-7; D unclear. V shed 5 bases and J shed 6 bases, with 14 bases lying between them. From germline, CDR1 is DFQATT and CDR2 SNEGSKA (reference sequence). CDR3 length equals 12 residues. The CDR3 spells CSAPPAAAEQYF. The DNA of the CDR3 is TGCAGTGCTCCCCCCGCGGCAGCCGAGCAGTACTTC.

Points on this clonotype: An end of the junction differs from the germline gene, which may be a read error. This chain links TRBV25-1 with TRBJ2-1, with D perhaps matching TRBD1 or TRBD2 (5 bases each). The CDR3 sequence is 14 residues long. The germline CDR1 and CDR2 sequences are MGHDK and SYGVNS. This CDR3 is CASRDGTSGNEQFF. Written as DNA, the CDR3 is TGTGCCAGCCGTGACGGGACCTCGGGGAATGAGCAGTTCTTC.

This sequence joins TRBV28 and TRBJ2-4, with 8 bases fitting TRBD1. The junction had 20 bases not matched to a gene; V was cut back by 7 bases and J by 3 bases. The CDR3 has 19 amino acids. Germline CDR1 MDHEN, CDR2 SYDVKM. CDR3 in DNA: TGTGCCAGCACCAAGCAGGGGGCAAGATTTGTTCTGGGCAAAAACATTCAGTACTTC. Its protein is CASTKQGARFVLGKNIQYF.